One and the same sample provided the 10 T cell receptor beta chains below, sequenced in a study of PD-L1 blockade in urothelial cancer. Specified time point: pretreatment peripheral blood. The table came from immunoSEQ multiplex PCR; TCRdb's copy has only in-frame clones and leaves some out. This table has 50,000 to 55,000 clones, approximately 84% appearing once. Sequencing was performed on PBMCs, taken around atezolizumab (anti-PD-L1) treatment. All receptors derive from a man aged 45-65 years with urothelial cancer.

This clone has only one observation. The chain couples TRBV7-3 to TRBJ2-3; 9 bases map to TRBD1. CDR1 and CDR2 from the germline V gene are SGHTA and FQGTGA. V was clipped by 3 bases and J by 0 bases; unmatched bases: 4. The CDR3 covers 16 residues. The CDR3 DNA reads TGTGCCAGCAGCTTGAGGGACAGGGCTAGCACAGATACGCAGTATTTT. It translates to CASSLRDRASTDTQYF.

The chain has TRBV12-5 and TRBJ2-2; D might be TRBD2 (7 bases). V was shortened by 5 bases and J by 7 bases, with 20 bases between the two germline ends. Per the germline V gene, CDR1 is LGHNT and CDR2 is FRNRAP. CDR3 length: 16 residues. CDR3 DNA: TGTGCTAGTGGTCGGGGTATGTGGGGGGGCCTCGGGGAGCTGTTTTTT. It yields the protein CASGRGMWGGLGELFF.

This clone was detected a few times. The chain has TRBV5-1 and TRBJ2-3, with TRBD2 identical over 7 bases. The V segment lost 4 bases and the J segment 2 bases; nucleotides outside the gene matches: 10. Germline values: CDR1 SGHRS, CDR2 YFSETQ. The CDR3 length is 16 residues. CDR3 nucleotides: TGCGCCAGCAGCCTGGGGACTACCCTTTACACAGATACGCAGTATTTT. Protein sequence: CASSLGTTLYTDTQYF.

This chain uses TRBV9 with TRBJ2-5; tentatively, D is TRBD2 (5 bases). V was trimmed by 3 bases and J by 1 base, leaving 7 bases between them. The CDR3 has 13 residues. Germline-derived CDR1 and CDR2 are SGDLS and YYNGEE. DNA for the CDR3: TGTGCCAGCAGCGGGAGGACCCAAGAGACCCAGTACTTC. Protein sequence: CASSGRTQETQYF.

The chain links TRBV5-6 to TRBJ2-5; D is unresolved. The CDR3 is 12 amino acids. CDR1 is SGHDT and CDR2 is YYEEEE in the germline V gene. V shed 1 base and J shed 5 bases, with 6 bases lying between them. The CDR3 sequence: CASSLYAETQYF. The CDR3 DNA sequence: TGTGCCAGCAGCTTGTATGCGGAGACCCAGTACTTC.

CDR3 in amino acids: CASSLGLPGAETQYF. The CDR3 nucleotides read TGTGCCAGCTCCCTGGGACTACCTGGGGCGGAGACCCAGTACTTC. The chain is built from TRBV18 and TRBJ2-5, with 7 bases lining up with TRBD2. The CDR3 is 15 residues long. V was clipped by 6 bases and J by 5 bases; unmatched bases: 12. Germline V gene lookup returns CDR1 KGHSH and CDR2 LQKENI.

This rearrangement joins TRBV7-7 to TRBJ2-2; maybe TRBD2 (5 bases). CDR3 length: 15 residues. V dropped 6 bases and J dropped 4 bases, with 15 bases sitting between them. The germline CDR1 and CDR2 sequences are SSHAT and FNYEAQ (reference sequence). The CDR3 sequence is CASSLAQVFTGELFF. CDR3 bases: TGTGCCAGCAGTCTAGCTCAGGTGTTCACCGGGGAGCTGTTTTTT.

The chain links TRBV7-9 to TRBJ2-7; D is perhaps TRBD2 (6 bases). Germline V gene sequence: CDR1 SEHNR, CDR2 FQNEAQ (reference sequence). This CDR3 region has 18 residues. V lost 6 bases and J 4 bases, leaving 28 bases between the germline ends. The CDR3 DNA sequence: TGTGCCAGCAGTTCCCCCCTTGCCGGGAGTTCGAATTTTTACGAGCAGTACTTC. Its translation is CASSSPLAGSSNFYEQYF.

The chain employs TRBV5-4 and TRBJ1-4; 7 bases align to TRBD1. Germline V gene sequence: CDR1 SGHNT, CDR2 YYREEE (reference sequence). The J segment lost 8 bases and the V segment lost 0 bases, leaving 7 bases of the junction unmatched. The CDR3 consists of 15 residues. The CDR3 nucleotides are TGTGCCAGCAGCTTGGCAGGGGGGAGCAAAGAAAAACTGTTTTTT. This codes for CASSLAGGSKEKLFF.

The chain is built from TRBV7-6 and TRBJ1-1, with 7 bases that match TRBD1. This CDR3 region has 12 residues. The V and J ends lost 0 bases and 9 bases, in that order; junction bases with no gene match: 1. Germline CDR1 SGHVS, CDR2 FNYEAQ. In DNA, the CDR3 is TGTGCCAGCAGCTTAGCGGGACAGAAAGCTTTCTTT. Translating gives CASSLAGQKAFF.